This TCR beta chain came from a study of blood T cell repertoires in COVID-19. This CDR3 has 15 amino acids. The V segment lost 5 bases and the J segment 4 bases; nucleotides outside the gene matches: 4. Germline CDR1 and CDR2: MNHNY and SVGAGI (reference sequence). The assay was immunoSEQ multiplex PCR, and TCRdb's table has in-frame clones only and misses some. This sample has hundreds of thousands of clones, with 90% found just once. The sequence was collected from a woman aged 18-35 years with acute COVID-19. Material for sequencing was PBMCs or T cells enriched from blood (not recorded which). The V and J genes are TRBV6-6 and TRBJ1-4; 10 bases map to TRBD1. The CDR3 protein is CASSPRDRGNEKLFF. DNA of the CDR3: TGTGCCAGCAGTCCCCGGGACAGGGGTAATGAAAAACTGTTTTTT.